The following is a T cell receptor (beta chain) sequence with its context. The source of the sample is a study of blood T cells in healthy people across ages. CDR1 SQVTM and CDR2 ANQGSEA come from the germline V gene. This CDR3 contains 16 residues. The junction had 12 bases not matched to a gene; V was cut back by 5 bases and J by 7 bases. Primers used in a second PCR of roughly 6 to 11 cycles were a sample-barcoded 5' primer and a J-beta primer mix. TCRdb processed the 5' RACE reads anew with MiXCR; each CDR3 protein has one entry. Of about 640,000 distinct CDR3 sequences in the sample, roughly 50% were seen once.

The gene calls are TRBV29-1 and TRBJ2-1, with TRBD1 matching 12 bases. The sequence was collected from a man aged 60 to 75 in good health. Sequenced material: blood. This chain's CDR3 is CSVPKWGQGAQNEQFF. In nucleotides, the CDR3 is TGCAGCGTTCCAAAGTGGGGACAGGGGGCGCAGAATGAGCAGTTCTTC.